The entry that follows covers one T cell receptor (beta chain) sequence. Patients from Seattle were sampled longitudinally, starting during active infection. This table comes from immunoSEQ multiplex PCR, and its TCRdb copy is limited to in-frame clones, with some not included. The repertoire consists of 150,000 to 200,000 clones, with roughly 77% occurring once and the leading ten covering about an eighth. The data originate from a study of blood T cell repertoires in COVID-19. CDR1 LGHDT and CDR2 YNNKEL come from the germline V gene (reference sequence). J gave up 1 base and V 1 base, and 9 bases lay outside the gene matches. CDR3 size: 18 residues.

This receptor was obtained from a woman older than 75 with COVID-19, enrolled during active disease. This chain uses TRBV3-1 (or the pseudogene TRBV3-2) with TRBJ2-5; 10 bases match TRBD2. Source material: peripheral blood. This chain's CDR3 is CASSQVRAGGASQETQYF. In nucleotides, the CDR3 is TGTGCCAGCAGCCAAGTCCGAGCGGGGGGGGCCTCCCAAGAGACCCAGTACTTC.